One and the same sample provided the 21 T cell receptor beta chains below, sequenced in a study of blood T cell repertoires in COVID-19 (dated by TCRdb to the early 2020s). Library preparation employed the immunoSEQ multiplex PCR assay. TCRdb holds this immuneACCESS table with in-frame rearrangements only. Some clones are missing; in checked studies, unresolved V genes explain under half, and the rest has no known cause. The sample table shows about 90,000 clones, and 75% to 85% are seen once. The top ten clones comprise around 10% of the sample. The sequencing sample was made of peripheral blood. These receptors all come from a woman older than 75 with acute or convalescent COVID-19.

This chain joins TRBV9 and TRBJ1-6; tentative D call: TRBD1 (6 bases). The CDR3 is 17 amino acids. Germline loops: CDR1 SGDLS, CDR2 YYNGEE. V was trimmed by 0 bases and J by 0 bases, leaving 10 bases between them. The CDR3 loop reads CASSVGDTSSYNSPLHF. CDR3 in DNA: TGTGCCAGCAGCGTAGGGGACACGAGCTCCTATAATTCACCCCTCCACTTT.

The chain carries TRBV7-6 and TRBJ2-6, with D possibly matching TRBD1 (5 bases). The CDR3 spans 16 residues. In germline, CDR1 is SGHVS, CDR2 FNYEAQ. Trimming pared 5 bases from V and 2 bases from J, leaving 13 bases between. CDR3 amino acids: CASSGAFMAGANVLTF. The DNA for the CDR3 is TGTGCCAGCAGCGGGGCCTTCATGGCTGGGGCCAACGTCCTGACTTTC.

This chain uses TRBV5-8 with TRBJ2-7; 8 nucleotides line up with TRBD2. V lost 2 bases to trimming and J lost 4 bases; unmatched junction nucleotides: 8. This CDR3 region has 15 residues. Germline assignment: CDR1 SGHTS and CDR2 YDEGEE. This chain's CDR3 is CASSLGTREGYEQYF. Here the CDR3 DNA reads TGTGCCAGCAGCTTAGGGACTAGGGAGGGGTACGAGCAGTACTTC. The full variable domain, rest sourced from reference TRBV5-8 and TRBJ2-7, is EAGVTQSPTHLIKTRGQQATLRCSPISGHTSVYWYQQALGLGLQFLLWYDEGEERNRGNFPPRFSGRQFPNYSSELNVNALELEDSALYLCASSLGTREGYEQYFGPGTRLTVT.

The V and J genes are TRBV5-1 and TRBJ2-7; TRBD1 matches 8 bases. CDR3 size: 15 residues. Germline V CDR1 and CDR2: SGHRS, YFSETQ. V shed 3 bases, J shed 2 bases, and the junction held 7 bases outside the gene matches. The CDR3 loop is CASSYWTGTPYEQYF. For the CDR3, the DNA is TGCGCCAGCAGCTACTGGACAGGGACTCCCTACGAGCAGTACTTC.

V gene TRBV5-1 combines with J gene TRBJ2-5; D gene uncertain. The V and J ends lost 4 bases and 5 bases respectively, with 18 bases between them. The CDR3 runs to 15 residues. Germline V gives CDR1 SGHRS, CDR2 YFSETQ. CDR3 region: CASSPLTSHGETQYF. The CDR3 bases are TGCGCCAGCAGCCCTTTGACCTCCCACGGGGAGACCCAGTACTTC.

In its sample, this clone was seen a few times. This rearrangement joins TRBV27 to TRBJ1-1; 7 bases align to TRBD1. The germline gives CDR1 MNHEY, CDR2 SMNVEV (reference sequence). Trimming cost V 2 bases and J 7 bases; bases outside gene matches: 13. This CDR3 has 16 amino acids. CDR3 residues: CASSLGTAALGGEAFF. DNA for the CDR3: TGTGCCAGCAGTTTAGGGACAGCGGCCTTGGGAGGTGAAGCTTTCTTT.

This clone was counted once. The chain recombines TRBV7-9 with TRBJ1-2; 7 positions agree with TRBD1. The ends lost 6 bases at V and 1 base at J; junction bases unmatched: 11. This CDR3 region has 16 residues. Germline loops: CDR1 SEHNR, CDR2 FQNEAQ (reference sequence). The DNA for the CDR3 is TGTGCCAGCAGAAATTACGGGACAGACTTTAACTATGGCTACACCTTC. Its protein product is CASRNYGTDFNYGYTF.

The V gene is TRBV6-5, the J gene TRBJ2-7; maybe TRBD2 (5 bases). This CDR3 has 15 residues. V dropped 0 bases and J dropped 2 bases, with 11 bases sitting between them. Germline CDR1 and CDR2: MNHEY and SVGAGI. Here the CDR3 DNA reads TGTGCCAGCAGTTACTCGAGGGCCAAGGCCTACGAGCAGTACTTC. Translation gives CASSYSRAKAYEQYF.

The V gene is TRBV19, the J gene TRBJ2-3; D possibly corresponds to TRBD1 (6 bases). Deletions cut 7 bases from V and 3 bases from J, with 14 bases between. CDR1 is LNHDA and CDR2 is SQIVND in the germline V gene (reference sequence). The CDR3 covers 14 residues. In nucleotides, the CDR3 is TGTGCCAGTACTCAACAGGGTCATACAGATACGCAGTATTTT. Its translation: CASTQQGHTDTQYF. The whole variable domain, remainder taken from reference TRBV19 and TRBJ2-3, is DGGITQSPKYLFRKEGQNVTLSCEQNLNHDAMYWYRQDPGQGLRLIYYSQIVNDFQKGDIAEGYSVSREKKESFPLTVTSAQKNPTAFYLCASTQQGHTDTQYFGPGTRLTVL.

This clone was counted a single time. The chain has TRBV6-5 and TRBJ2-7; TRBD1 aligns across 8 bases. Losses at the gene ends were 4 bases for V and 5 bases for J; bases not matched to a gene: 10. The germline gives CDR1 MNHEY, CDR2 SVGAGI. This CDR3 has 15 residues. The CDR3 loop is CASSSWDRTPNEQYF. CDR3 coding DNA: TGTGCCAGCAGTTCTTGGGACAGGACTCCCAACGAGCAGTACTTC.

This rearrangement joins TRBV27 to TRBJ2-5, with D hard to call. Trimming stripped 0 bases from V and 1 base from J, with 9 bases between. This CDR3 has 15 residues. CDR1 and CDR2 (germline): MNHEY, SMNVEV (reference sequence). CDR3 residues: CASSLSLWAQETQYF. In nucleotides, the CDR3 is TGTGCCAGCAGTTTATCCCTTTGGGCCCAAGAGACCCAGTACTTC.

This chain connects TRBV11-2 to TRBJ1-2, with D unclear. Germline CDR1 reads SGHAT; CDR2 reads FQNNGV. Trimming took 1 base from V and 4 from J, leaving 10 bases between them. There are 14 residues in the CDR3. The CDR3 loop is CASSLVAAGYGYTF. CDR3 sequence (DNA): TGTGCCAGCAGCTTAGTGGCAGCAGGCTATGGCTACACCTTC. The full variable domain, in which reference TRBV11-2 and TRBJ1-2 provide the parts outside the CDR3, is EAGVAQSPRYKIIEKRQSVAFWCNPISGHATLYWYQQILGQGPKLLIQFQNNGVVDDSQLPKDRFSAERLKGVDSTLKIQPAKLEDSAVYLCASSLVAAGYGYTFGSGTRLTVV.

The chain joins TRBV11-2 to TRBJ1-1; D is undetermined. Germline loops: CDR1 SGHAT, CDR2 FQNNGV. The CDR3 extends over 14 amino acids. Deletions cut 3 bases from V and 1 base from J, with 9 bases between. The CDR3 loop is CASSFTEGNTEAFF. The CDR3 DNA is TGTGCCAGCAGCTTCACAGAGGGGAACACTGAAGCTTTCTTT. Looking up the rest from reference TRBV11-2 and TRBJ1-1 gives the full variable domain: EAGVAQSPRYKIIEKRQSVAFWCNPISGHATLYWYQQILGQGPKLLIQFQNNGVVDDSQLPKDRFSAERLKGVDSTLKIQPAKLEDSAVYLCASSFTEGNTEAFFGQGTRLTVV.

The CDR3 DNA follows: TGTGCCAGCTCACCACCGGGGGGAGGAAACACCATATATTTT. This codes for CASSPPGGGNTIYF. The genes are TRBV18 and TRBJ1-3, with TRBD1 as a possible D gene (5 bases). CDR3 length equals 14 residues. Germline CDR1 reads KGHSH; CDR2 reads LQKENI. V was pared by 0 bases and J by 4 bases, with 7 bases between.

The chain recombines TRBV19 with TRBJ2-3, with 8 bases identical to TRBD2. The germline gives CDR1 LNHDA, CDR2 SQIVND (reference sequence). The trim removed 1 base at V and 9 bases at J, leaving 15 bases unmatched. The CDR3 spans 17 residues. CDR3 sequence: CASSIVLSGRADVTQYF. The CDR3 DNA reads as TGTGCCAGTAGTATAGTTCTCAGCGGGAGAGCTGATGTCACGCAGTATTTT.

The rearrangement uses TRBV6-2 or TRBV6-3 and TRBJ2-7; 8 bases agree with TRBD1. Germline CDR1 MNHEY, CDR2 SVGEGT. The CDR3 sequence is 15 residues long. Trimming cost V 4 bases and J 1 base; bases outside gene matches: 6. The CDR3 spells CASSSGGAESYEQYF. CDR3 DNA sequence: TGTGCCAGCAGTTCAGGGGGCGCGGAATCCTACGAGCAGTACTTC.

V gene TRBV9 combines with J gene TRBJ1-3, with a weak D call TRBD1 (6 bases). Germline V gene data show CDR1 as SGDLS and CDR2 as YYNGEE. This CDR3 region has 16 residues. V was trimmed by 0 bases and J by 4 bases, leaving 14 bases between them. The CDR3 nucleotides are TGTGCCAGCAGCGTAGCTTGGGGGCCTAGAGGAAACACCATATATTTT. Translating gives CASSVAWGPRGNTIYF.

The V call is TRBV4-3, the J call TRBJ2-5; 9 nucleotides agree with TRBD1. V was clipped by 3 bases and J by 4 bases; unmatched bases: 6. CDR1 is LGHNA, CDR2 YSLEER, per germline. The CDR3 is 15 residues long. The DNA for the CDR3 is TGCGCCAGCAGCCATCCGGGACAGGGAGTAGAGACCCAGTACTTC. Translated: CASSHPGQGVETQYF.

This chain links TRBV9 with TRBJ2-1; 10 bases are shared with TRBD2. Germline CDR1 reads SGDLS; CDR2 reads YYNGEE. The trim removed 4 bases at V and 5 bases at J, leaving 3 bases unmatched. This CDR3 has 14 amino acids. CDR3: CASSYGLADNEQFF. CDR3 nucleotides: TGTGCCAGCAGCTATGGACTAGCGGACAATGAGCAGTTCTTC. The full variable domain, completed using reference TRBV9 and TRBJ2-1, is DSGVTQTPKHLITATGQRVTLRCSPRSGDLSVYWYQQSLDQGLQFLIQYYNGEERAKGNILERFSAQQFPDLHSELNLSSLELGDSALYFCASSYGLADNEQFFGPGTRLTVL.

The gene calls are TRBV12-3 or TRBV12-4 and TRBJ2-1, with TRBD1 matching 8 bases. The J segment lost 12 bases and the V segment lost 2 bases, leaving 6 bases of the junction unmatched. This CDR3 comprises 13 residues. In DNA form, the CDR3 reads TGTGCCAGCAGTTTACTCAGGGGGCGCGTGCAGTTCTTC. It is translated as CASSLLRGRVQFF.

The chain links TRBV30 to TRBJ1-3; D is undetermined. CDR1 is GTSNPN and CDR2 is SVGIG in the germline V gene (reference sequence). Deletions cut 0 bases from V and 2 bases from J, with 2 bases between. The CDR3 length is 12 residues. For the CDR3, the DNA is TGTGCCTGGAGTGTTACTGGAAACACCATATATTTT. Its translation: CAWSVTGNTIYF.